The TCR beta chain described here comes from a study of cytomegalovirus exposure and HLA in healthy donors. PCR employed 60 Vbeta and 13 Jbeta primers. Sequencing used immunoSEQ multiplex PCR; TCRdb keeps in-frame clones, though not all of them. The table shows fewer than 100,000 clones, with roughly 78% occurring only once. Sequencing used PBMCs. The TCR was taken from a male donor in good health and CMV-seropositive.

CDR3 DNA sequence: TGTGCCAGCAGTGGACCCGGGAGCGGAACCGGGGAGCTGTTTTTT. This gives the protein CASSGPGSGTGELFF. The chain employs TRBV28 and TRBJ2-2; tentatively, D is TRBD2 (6 bases). The CDR3 is made up of 15 amino acids. V was trimmed by 5 bases and J by 5 bases, leaving 15 bases between them. From germline, CDR1 is MDHEN and CDR2 SYDVKM. Full variable domain (remainder filled in from reference TRBV28 and TRBJ2-2): DVKVTQSSRYLVKRTGEKVFLECVQDMDHENMFWYRQDPGLGLRLIYFSYDVKMKEKGDIPEGYSVSREKKERFSLILESASTNQTSMYLCASSGPGSGTGELFFGEGSRLTVL.